The next 25 T cell receptor beta chains were all read from a single sample in a study of response to subunit inactivated influenza vaccine. Each CDR3 protein gets one entry after TCRdb re-called the RT-PCR reads with MiXCR. The table includes some 850,000 distinct CDR3 sequences, about a fifth detected once. The sample here was PBMCs from blood, taken less than 6 days after vaccination. The origin of the receptors is a middle-aged man who received an inactivated influenza vaccine.

The chain joins TRBV12-3 or TRBV12-4 to TRBJ2-3; 7 bases align to TRBD2. V gave up 6 bases and J gave up 1 base; unmatched junction bases: 4. This CDR3 is built from 14 residues. For the CDR3, the DNA is TGTGCCAGCAGACCTGCGGGGGGCACAGATACGCAGTATTTT. Translated: CASRPAGGTDTQYF.

This clonotype was observed once. J is TRBJ2-1 and V is TRBV4-2, with 10 bases matching TRBD2. CDR3 length: 16 residues. Germline CDR1 LGHNA, CDR2 YNFKEQ. V dropped 0 bases and J dropped 9; count of bases not matched to a gene: 8. CDR3 protein: CASSQEPSGGASEQFF. The CDR3 DNA follows: TGTGCCAGCAGCCAAGAGCCCAGCGGGGGGGCCAGTGAGCAGTTCTTC.

The J gene is TRBJ2-5, the V gene TRBV3-1; TRBD1 or TRBD2 may be the D gene (5 bases each). With 0 bases removed from V and 7 bases from J, the gap between germline ends came to 15 bases. The germline V gene encodes CDR1 LGHDT and CDR2 YNNKEL (reference sequence). The CDR3 is made up of 15 amino acids. The CDR3 sequence: CASSQDHQGARTQYF. CDR3 nucleotides: TGTGCCAGCAGCCAAGATCATCAGGGAGCTAGGACCCAGTACTTC.

This clonotype was found a few times. CDR3 protein: CAIRTGETYEQYF. DNA of the CDR3: TGTGCCATACGCACGGGGGAAACCTACGAGCAGTACTTC. The chain has TRBV10-3 and TRBJ2-7; TRBD2 might be the D (6 bases). From germline, CDR1 is ENHRY and CDR2 SYGVKD. V lost 9 bases and J 2 bases, leaving 14 bases between the germline ends. The CDR3 runs 13 residues.

This clonotype was detected ten times or more. The rearrangement uses TRBV12-3 or TRBV12-4 and TRBJ1-1; TRBD1 matches at 9 bases. V shed 4 bases and J 5 bases; nucleotides not matched to a gene: 11. The CDR3 covers 16 residues. CDR3 sequence (DNA): TGTGCCAGCAGTTCGTCCCCCGGGACAGGGAGTACTGAAGCTTTCTTT. Amino acid sequence: CASSSSPGTGSTEAFF.

The chain combines TRBV3-1 with TRBJ2-1; 14 bases agree with TRBD2. The length of the CDR3 is 18 residues. V was pared by 4 bases and J by 9 bases, with 14 bases of the junction left unmatched. Germline V gives CDR1 LGHDT, CDR2 YNNKEL (reference sequence). CDR3 amino acids: CASSPGLAGARLRSEQFF. The DNA for the CDR3 is TGTGCCAGCAGCCCGGGACTAGCGGGAGCACGGTTACGGTCTGAGCAGTTCTTC.

This clonotype has ten or more counts. The chain is built from TRBV6-2 or TRBV6-3 and TRBJ2-3; 7 bases line up with TRBD1. The length of the CDR3 is 15 residues. Losses at the gene ends were 4 bases for V and 8 bases for J; bases not matched to a gene: 12. The germline V gene encodes CDR1 MNHEY and CDR2 SVGEGT. This chain's CDR3 is CASSSEFRTGVTQYF. DNA of the CDR3: TGTGCCAGCAGTTCTGAATTCCGGACAGGAGTTACGCAGTATTTT.

V gene TRBV6-5 combines with J gene TRBJ2-1; a weak D match, TRBD1 (6 bases). This CDR3 has 17 amino acids. Trimming took 0 bases from V and 2 from J, leaving 14 bases between them. Germline V gene lookup returns CDR1 MNHEY and CDR2 SVGAGI. CDR3: CASSYSTQGRTYNEQFF. In DNA form, the CDR3 reads TGTGCCAGCAGTTACTCGACCCAGGGGCGAACCTACAATGAGCAGTTCTTC.

The genes are TRBV6-5 and TRBJ2-2, with 9 positions matching TRBD2. This CDR3 is built from 17 residues. The V gene end was trimmed by 0 bases and the J gene end by 6 bases; junction bases not matched to a gene: 8. CDR1 and CDR2 (germline): MNHEY, SVGAGI. In DNA form, the CDR3 reads TGTGCCAGCAGTTACTCGAGGCGGGGGGGCCAGTCCGGGGAGCTGTTTTTT. Protein product: CASSYSRRGGQSGELFF.

The V and J genes are TRBV5-1 and TRBJ1-4; D is undetermined. Germline V CDR1 and CDR2: SGHRS, YFSETQ. Trimming left V 4 bases short and J 4 bases short, with 14 bases between. The CDR3 is 15 residues long. CDR3 in DNA: TGCGCCAGCAGCCCAGCGGCCGAAATTAATGAAAAACTGTTTTTT. Translated: CASSPAAEINEKLFF.

This rearrangement joins TRBV28 to TRBJ2-3; D remains unclear. CDR1 MDHEN and CDR2 SYDVKM come from the germline V gene. Trimming took off 3 bases at V and 5 bases at J, with 12 bases between the two ends. The CDR3 contains 14 residues. The CDR3 DNA is TGTGCCAGCAGTTTGACCAGACCCAAAGATACGCAGTATTTT. Its protein product is CASSLTRPKDTQYF.

The V call is TRBV20-1, the J call TRBJ2-1; the match to TRBD2 covers 7 bases. Per germline, CDR1 DFQATT and CDR2 SNEGSKA (reference sequence). The CDR3 has 15 amino acids. After removal of 7 bases from V and 6 bases from J, the junction contained 15 bases not matched to a gene. CDR3 sequence: CSGTALGGPRNEQFF. CDR3 coding DNA: TGCAGTGGTACCGCGTTGGGAGGGCCCCGCAATGAGCAGTTCTTC.

This rearrangement joins TRBV15 to TRBJ1-1, with 8 bases aligning to TRBD1. CDR1 and CDR2 from the germline V gene are LNHNV and YYDKDF (reference sequence). V gave up 1 base and J gave up 1 base; unmatched junction bases: 2. The CDR3 sequence is 15 residues long. The chain's CDR3 is CATSRGGQGNTEAFF. CDR3 DNA sequence: TGTGCCACCAGCAGAGGTGGACAGGGGAACACTGAAGCTTTCTTT.

CDR3 sequence (DNA): TGTGCCAGCAGTCCTACTCCTACAGGATACGAGCAGTACTTC. Its protein is CASSPTPTGYEQYF. The V gene is TRBV6-2 or TRBV6-3, the J gene TRBJ2-7, with D possibly being TRBD1 (5 bases). Germline V CDR1 and CDR2: MNHEY, SVGEGT. V lost 5 bases and J lost 4, with 15 bases in between. This CDR3 has 14 amino acids.

This sequence joins TRBV12-3 or TRBV12-4 and TRBJ2-1; no firm D call. The V and J ends lost 7 bases and 9 bases respectively, with 13 bases between them. The CDR3 loop spans 12 amino acids. CDR3 bases: TGTGCCAGCACCCCCTCAGGCGCTGAGCAGTTCTTC. The encoded protein is CASTPSGAEQFF.

This rearrangement joins TRBV20-1 to TRBJ1-5, with D unclear. Between the trimmed V and J ends, which lost 5 bases and 7 bases, there was a span of 15 bases. The CDR3 has 13 amino acids. CDR1 and CDR2 from the germline V gene are DFQATT and SNEGSKA (reference sequence). CDR3 loop: CSAVDRAGQPQHF. Written as DNA, the CDR3 is TGCAGTGCTGTAGACCGGGCGGGGCAGCCCCAGCATTTT.

The rearrangement uses TRBV28 and TRBJ2-3; TRBD2 agrees at 8 bases. The germline V gene has CDR1 MDHEN and CDR2 SYDVKM. After removal of 6 bases from V and 4 bases from J, the junction contained 12 bases not matched to a gene. This CDR3 is built from 16 residues. The CDR3: CASRIPRAGVPDTQYF. As DNA, the CDR3 is TGTGCCAGCAGGATCCCCCGAGCGGGAGTTCCAGATACGCAGTATTTT.

The table lists this clonotype with a few counts. The rearrangement uses TRBV7-9 and TRBJ1-2; 8 bases fit TRBD1. Germline CDR1 is SEHNR and CDR2 is FQNEAQ (reference sequence). V was pared by 4 bases and J by 4 bases, with 8 bases of the junction left unmatched. The CDR3 is 15 residues long. CDR3 DNA sequence: TGTGCCAGCAGCTCAGGGGGCGAGATCGGCTATGGCTACACCTTC. Amino acid sequence: CASSSGGEIGYGYTF.

The rearrangement links TRBV7-2 to TRBJ2-1; D is unclear. Trimming removed 5 bases from V and 13 bases from J, with 15 bases in between. The CDR3 covers 12 residues. Germline V gene lookup returns CDR1 SGHTA and CDR2 FQGNSA. CDR3 amino acids: CASSPDHLTQFF. The CDR3 DNA follows: TGTGCCAGCAGCCCGGACCATTTAACCCAGTTCTTC.

The chain has TRBV29-1 and TRBJ1-2; D possibly corresponds to TRBD1 (5 bases). Germline values: CDR1 SQVTM, CDR2 ANQGSEA. CDR3 size: 12 residues. Trimming cost V 4 bases and J 8 bases, with 14 bases left between them. The CDR3 region has the DNA TGCAGCGTTGCGAAGGGGCAGGGAGGCTACACCTTC. This codes for CSVAKGQGGYTF.

The rearrangement links TRBV15 to TRBJ2-1, with 14 bases aligning to TRBD2. Trimming took 4 bases from V and 3 from J; bases not matched to a gene: 5. The CDR3 contains 17 residues. The germline CDR1 and CDR2 sequences are LNHNV and YYDKDF (reference sequence). The CDR3 coding sequence is TGTGCCACCAGCAACCCAGGGACTAGCGGGAGCTACAATGAGCAGTTCTTC. This translates into CATSNPGTSGSYNEQFF.

V is TRBV5-5 and J is TRBJ2-5, with 8 nucleotides matching TRBD1. The trim removed 0 bases at V and 6 bases at J, leaving 7 bases unmatched. Germline V gives CDR1 SGHKS, CDR2 YYEKEE (reference sequence). The CDR3 consists of 15 residues. CDR3 amino acids: CASSLGGQEQKTQYF. The CDR3 DNA sequence: TGTGCCAGCAGCTTGGGGGGACAGGAGCAGAAGACCCAGTACTTC.

The chain has TRBV7-2 and TRBJ2-7; no firm D call. With 1 base removed from V and 2 bases from J, the gap between germline ends came to 9 bases. Germline V CDR1 and CDR2: SGHTA, FQGNSA. This CDR3 is 14 amino acids long. The CDR3 DNA sequence: TGTGCCAGCAGCTTAGTCCCCTCCACCTACGAGCAGTACTTC. Its translation is CASSLVPSTYEQYF.

The chain couples TRBV20-1 to TRBJ2-3, with a tentative D call TRBD2 (6 bases). V shed 6 bases and J shed 14 bases, with 24 bases lying between them. Looked up from germline, CDR1 is DFQATT and CDR2 is SNEGSKA (reference sequence). The CDR3 runs to 13 residues. DNA for the CDR3: TGCAGTGCCGAGGACTCCCGGGGGTTGTTCCCGTATTTT. Its translation: CSAEDSRGLFPYF.

The chain recombines TRBV12-3 or TRBV12-4 with TRBJ2-3; weak D call: TRBD1 (6 bases). CDR3 size: 15 residues. V was cut by 3 bases and J by 2 bases, with 12 bases left in between. CDR3 nucleotides: TGTGCCAGCAGTTTGGGGGCTTTTCACACAGATACGCAGTATTTT. This sequence encodes CASSLGAFHTDTQYF.